This paragraph covers one T cell receptor beta chain sequence. The target antigen is unknown. The CDR3 contains 15 residues. Trimming shortened V by 2 bases and J by 4 bases, and 11 bases separated the two germline ends. Germline V CDR1 and CDR2: MRHNA, SNTAGT. The record originates from a study of cytomegalovirus exposure and HLA in healthy donors. Overall study context: Earlier work reported around 110 million unique TCR beta sequences from about 200 million T cells. General study findings and limits: Sequences of the TCR beta chain were said to predict the HLA-A and HLA-B alleles of most subjects accurately. Several of the most significant clusters appeared, in a later analysis, to be linked to common viral pathogens.

PCR used 60 Vbeta primers and 13 Jbeta primers. Libraries were prepared by immunoSEQ multiplex PCR; TCRdb keeps only in-frame clonotypes and omits some of them. Altogether around 150,000 clones are present, around 74% being singletons, with the ten largest covering roughly 2%. Material: PBMCs. This sequence joins TRBV6-4 and TRBJ2-2, with a weak D call TRBD2 (6 bases). The clonotype was recovered from a female donor in good health and CMV-seronegative. CDR3 residues: CASSDVASVTGELFF. CDR3 bases: TGTGCCAGCAGTGACGTTGCTAGCGTCACCGGGGAGCTGTTTTTT.